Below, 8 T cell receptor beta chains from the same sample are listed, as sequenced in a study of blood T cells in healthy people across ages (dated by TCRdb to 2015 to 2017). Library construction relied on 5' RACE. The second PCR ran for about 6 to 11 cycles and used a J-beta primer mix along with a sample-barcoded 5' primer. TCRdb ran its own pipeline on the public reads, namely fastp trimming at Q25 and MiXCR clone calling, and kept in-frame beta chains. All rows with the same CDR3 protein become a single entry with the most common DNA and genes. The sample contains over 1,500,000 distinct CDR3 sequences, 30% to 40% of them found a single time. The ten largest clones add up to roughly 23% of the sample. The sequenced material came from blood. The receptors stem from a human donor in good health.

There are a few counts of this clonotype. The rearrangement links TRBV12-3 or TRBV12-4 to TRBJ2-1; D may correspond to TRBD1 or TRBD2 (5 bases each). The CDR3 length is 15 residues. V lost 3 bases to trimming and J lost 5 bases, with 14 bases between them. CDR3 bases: TGTGCCAGCAGTTTCACCGGGACCTCAGACAATGAGCAGTTCTTC. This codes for CASSFTGTSDNEQFF.

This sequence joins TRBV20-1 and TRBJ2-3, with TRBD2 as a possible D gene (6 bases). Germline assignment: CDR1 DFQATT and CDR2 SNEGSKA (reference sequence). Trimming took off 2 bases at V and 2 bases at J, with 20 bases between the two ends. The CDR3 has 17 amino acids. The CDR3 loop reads CSARHSIGTLPTDTQYF. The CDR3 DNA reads TGCAGTGCTAGACACAGTATCGGGACTCTCCCCACAGATACGCAGTATTTT.

CDR3 nucleotide sequence: TGTGCCAGCAGTGAAGTTCTGGGAGGGCCCTACAATGAGCAGTTCTTC. Translation gives CASSEVLGGPYNEQFF. This chain uses TRBV6-1 with TRBJ2-1; 7 nucleotides match TRBD2. Germline lookup yields CDR1 MNHNS and CDR2 SASEGT. The J segment lost 2 bases and the V segment lost 1 base, leaving 5 bases of the junction unmatched. CDR3 length: 16 amino acids.

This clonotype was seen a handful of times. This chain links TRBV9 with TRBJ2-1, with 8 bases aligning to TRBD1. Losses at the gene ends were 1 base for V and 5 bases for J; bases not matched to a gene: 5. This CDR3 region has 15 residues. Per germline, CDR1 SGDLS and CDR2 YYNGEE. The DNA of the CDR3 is TGTGCCAGCAGCGTATTCGAGGACAGGGACAATGAGCAGTTCTTC. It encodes CASSVFEDRDNEQFF.

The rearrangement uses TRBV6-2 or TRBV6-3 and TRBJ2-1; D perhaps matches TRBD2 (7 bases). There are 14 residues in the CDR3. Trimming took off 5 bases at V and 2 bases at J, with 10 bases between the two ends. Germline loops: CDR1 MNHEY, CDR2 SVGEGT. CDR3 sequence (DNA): TGTGCCAGCAGTAGGCGGGGGCCCTACAATGAGCAGTTCTTC. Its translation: CASSRRGPYNEQFF.

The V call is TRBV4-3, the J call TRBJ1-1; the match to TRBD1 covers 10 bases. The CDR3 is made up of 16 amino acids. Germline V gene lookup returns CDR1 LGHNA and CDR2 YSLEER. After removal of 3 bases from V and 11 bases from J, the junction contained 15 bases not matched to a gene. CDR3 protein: CASSHGTGTGVLKAFF. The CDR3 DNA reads TGCGCCAGCAGCCATGGAACCGGGACAGGGGTGCTAAAGGCTTTCTTT.

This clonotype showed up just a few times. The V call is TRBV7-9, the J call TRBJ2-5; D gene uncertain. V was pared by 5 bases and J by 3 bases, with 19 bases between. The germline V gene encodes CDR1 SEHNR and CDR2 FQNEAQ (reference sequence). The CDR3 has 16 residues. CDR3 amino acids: CASSPTPIYREETQYF. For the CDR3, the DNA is TGTGCCAGCAGCCCAACCCCCATCTACCGGGAAGAGACCCAGTACTTC.

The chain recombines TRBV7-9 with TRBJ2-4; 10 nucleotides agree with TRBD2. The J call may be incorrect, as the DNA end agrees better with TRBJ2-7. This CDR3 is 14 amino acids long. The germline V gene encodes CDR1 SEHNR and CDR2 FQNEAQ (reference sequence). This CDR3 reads CASSLGLASHEQYF. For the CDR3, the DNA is TGTGCCAGCAGCTTGGGACTAGCGAGCCACGAGCAGTACTTC.